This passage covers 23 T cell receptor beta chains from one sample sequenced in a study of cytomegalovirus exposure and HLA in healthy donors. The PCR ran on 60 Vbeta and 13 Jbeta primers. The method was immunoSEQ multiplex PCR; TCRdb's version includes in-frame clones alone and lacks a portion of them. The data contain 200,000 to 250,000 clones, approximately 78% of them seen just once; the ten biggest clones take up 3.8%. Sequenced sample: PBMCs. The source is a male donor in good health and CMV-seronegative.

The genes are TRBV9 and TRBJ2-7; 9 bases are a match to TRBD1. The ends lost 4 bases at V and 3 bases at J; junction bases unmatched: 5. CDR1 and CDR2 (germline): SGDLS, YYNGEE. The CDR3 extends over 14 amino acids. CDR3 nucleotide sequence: TGTGCCAGCAGCACGGGGACAGGGTTCTACGAGCAGTACTTC. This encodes CASSTGTGFYEQYF. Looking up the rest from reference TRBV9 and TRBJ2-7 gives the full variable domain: DSGVTQTPKHLITATGQRVTLRCSPRSGDLSVYWYQQSLDQGLQFLIQYYNGEERAKGNILERFSAQQFPDLHSELNLSSLELGDSALYFCASSTGTGFYEQYFGPGTRLTVT.

The CDR3 loop reads CASSYSAYEQYF. CDR3 nucleotides: TGTGCCAGCAGTTACTCAGCCTACGAGCAGTACTTC. The V call is TRBV6-5, the J call TRBJ2-5; D is unclear. The last part of the DNA fits TRBJ2-7 better; the J call may be wrong. The CDR3 length is 12 residues. CDR1 is MNHEY, CDR2 SVGAGI, per germline.

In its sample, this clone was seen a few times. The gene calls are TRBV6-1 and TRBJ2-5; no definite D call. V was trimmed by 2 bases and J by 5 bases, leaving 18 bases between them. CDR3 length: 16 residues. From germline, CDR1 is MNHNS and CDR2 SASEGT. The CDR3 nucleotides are TGTGCCAGCAGTGAATTGCCAGGCGCGTTCTGGGAGACCCAGTACTTC. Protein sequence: CASSELPGAFWETQYF.

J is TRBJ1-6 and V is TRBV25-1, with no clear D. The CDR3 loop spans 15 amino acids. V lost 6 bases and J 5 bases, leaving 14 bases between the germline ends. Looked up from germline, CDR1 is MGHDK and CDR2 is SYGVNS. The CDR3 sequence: CASRPTNLDNSPLHF. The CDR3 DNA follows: TGTGCCAGCAGGCCGACGAACCTAGATAATTCACCCCTCCACTTT.

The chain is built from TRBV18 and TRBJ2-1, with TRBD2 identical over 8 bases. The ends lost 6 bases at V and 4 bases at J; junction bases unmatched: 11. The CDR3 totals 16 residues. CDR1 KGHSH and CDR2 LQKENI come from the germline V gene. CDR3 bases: TGTGCCAGCTCTTCCTCGCAGGCTAGCGGGTACAATGAGCAGTTCTTC. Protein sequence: CASSSSQASGYNEQFF.

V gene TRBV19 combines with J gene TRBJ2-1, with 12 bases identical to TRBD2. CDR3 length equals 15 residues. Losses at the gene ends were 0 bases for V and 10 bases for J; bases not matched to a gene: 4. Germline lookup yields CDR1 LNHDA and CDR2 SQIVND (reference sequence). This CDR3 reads CASSIELAGGGEQFF. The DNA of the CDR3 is TGTGCCAGTAGTATAGAGCTAGCGGGAGGGGGGGAGCAGTTCTTC.

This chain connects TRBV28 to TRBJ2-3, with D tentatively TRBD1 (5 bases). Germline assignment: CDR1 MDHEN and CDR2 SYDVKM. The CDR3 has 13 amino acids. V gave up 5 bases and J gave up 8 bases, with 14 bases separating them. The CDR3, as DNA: TGTGCCAGCAGTCTCCTGACTGGGGCTACGCAGTATTTT. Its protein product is CASSLLTGATQYF.

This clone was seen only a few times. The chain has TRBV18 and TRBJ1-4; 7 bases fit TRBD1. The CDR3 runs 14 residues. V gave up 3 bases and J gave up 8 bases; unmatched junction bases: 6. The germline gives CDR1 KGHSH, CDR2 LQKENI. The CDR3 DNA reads TGTGCCAGCTCACCCCGACAGGGACAAGAAAAACTGTTTTTT. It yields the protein CASSPRQGQEKLFF.

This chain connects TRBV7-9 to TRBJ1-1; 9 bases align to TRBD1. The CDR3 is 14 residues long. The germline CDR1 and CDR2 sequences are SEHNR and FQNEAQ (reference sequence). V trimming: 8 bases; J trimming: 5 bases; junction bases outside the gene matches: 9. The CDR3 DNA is TGTGCCAGCCTGGTACAGGGGGCGCGGACTGAAGCTTTCTTT. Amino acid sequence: CASLVQGARTEAFF.

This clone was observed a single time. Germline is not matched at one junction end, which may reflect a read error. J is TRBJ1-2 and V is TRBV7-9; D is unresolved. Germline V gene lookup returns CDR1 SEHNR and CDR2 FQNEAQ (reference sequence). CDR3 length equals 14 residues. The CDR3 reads CASSLGTALHGCTF. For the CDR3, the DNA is TGTGCCAGCAGCTTAGGTACAGCCCTTCATGGCTGCACCTTC.

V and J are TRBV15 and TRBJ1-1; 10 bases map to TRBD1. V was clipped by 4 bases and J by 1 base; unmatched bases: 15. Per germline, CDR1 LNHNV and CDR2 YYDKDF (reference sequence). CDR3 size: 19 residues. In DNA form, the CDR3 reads TGTGCCACCAGCATTCAATGGGGGACAGGGGAGACCAGGAACACTGAAGCTTTCTTT. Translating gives CATSIQWGTGETRNTEAFF.

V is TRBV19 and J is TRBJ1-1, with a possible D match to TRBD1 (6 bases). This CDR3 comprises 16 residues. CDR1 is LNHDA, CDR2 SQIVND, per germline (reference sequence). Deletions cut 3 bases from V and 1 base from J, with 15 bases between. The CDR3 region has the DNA TGTGCCAGTAGTATCCTAGGGGGGGCGGGGAACACTGAAGCTTTCTTT. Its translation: CASSILGGAGNTEAFF.

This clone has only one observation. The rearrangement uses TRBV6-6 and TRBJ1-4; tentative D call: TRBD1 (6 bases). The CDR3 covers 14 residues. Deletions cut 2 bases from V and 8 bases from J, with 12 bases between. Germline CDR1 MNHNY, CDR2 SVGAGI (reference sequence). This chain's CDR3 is CASSYGGASEKLFF. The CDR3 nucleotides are TGTGCCAGCAGTTACGGGGGGGCTTCGGAAAAACTGTTTTTT.

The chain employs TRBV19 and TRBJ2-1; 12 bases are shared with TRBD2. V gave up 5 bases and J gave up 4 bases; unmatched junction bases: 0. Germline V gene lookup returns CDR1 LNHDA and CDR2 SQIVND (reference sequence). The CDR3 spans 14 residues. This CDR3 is CASSGLAGYNEQFF. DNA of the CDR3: TGTGCCAGTAGTGGACTAGCGGGGTACAATGAGCAGTTCTTC.

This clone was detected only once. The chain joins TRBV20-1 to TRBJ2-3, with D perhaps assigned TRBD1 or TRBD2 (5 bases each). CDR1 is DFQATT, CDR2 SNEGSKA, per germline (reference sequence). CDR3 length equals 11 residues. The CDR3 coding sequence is TGCGGGGCTAGTCGAGGGGATACGCAGTATTTT. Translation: CGASRGDTQYF.

The CDR3 here is CASSLDSNLGTEAFF. In DNA, the CDR3 is TGCGCCAGCAGCTTAGACAGCAACCTGGGCACTGAAGCTTTCTTT. The chain links TRBV5-1 to TRBJ1-1; D perhaps matches TRBD1 (5 bases). V was shortened by 2 bases and J by 4 bases, with 15 bases between the two germline ends. The CDR3 covers 15 residues. Germline CDR1 SGHRS, CDR2 YFSETQ.

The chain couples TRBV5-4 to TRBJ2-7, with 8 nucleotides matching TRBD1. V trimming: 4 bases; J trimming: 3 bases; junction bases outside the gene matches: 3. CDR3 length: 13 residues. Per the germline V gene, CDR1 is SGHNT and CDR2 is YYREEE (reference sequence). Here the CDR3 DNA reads TGTGCCAGCAGCACGGACAGGGACTACGAGCAGTACTTC. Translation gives CASSTDRDYEQYF.

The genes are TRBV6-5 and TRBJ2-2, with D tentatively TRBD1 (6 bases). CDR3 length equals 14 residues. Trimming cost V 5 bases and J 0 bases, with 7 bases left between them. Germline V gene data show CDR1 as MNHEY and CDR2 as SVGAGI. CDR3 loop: CASSRTANTGELFF. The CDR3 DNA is TGTGCCAGCAGTAGGACAGCGAACACCGGGGAGCTGTTTTTT.

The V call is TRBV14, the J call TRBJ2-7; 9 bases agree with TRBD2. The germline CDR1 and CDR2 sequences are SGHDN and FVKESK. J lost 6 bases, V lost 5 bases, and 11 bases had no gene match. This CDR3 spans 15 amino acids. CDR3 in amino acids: CASSAAAGGPVEQYF. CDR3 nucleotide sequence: TGTGCCAGCAGCGCGGCGGCGGGAGGGCCGGTCGAGCAGTACTTC. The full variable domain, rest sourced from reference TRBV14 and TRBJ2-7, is EAGVTQFPSHSVIEKGQTVTLRCDPISGHDNLYWYRRVMGKEIKFLLHFVKESKQDESGMPNNRFLAERTGGTYSTLKVQPAELEDSGVYFCASSAAAGGPVEQYFGPGTRLTVT.

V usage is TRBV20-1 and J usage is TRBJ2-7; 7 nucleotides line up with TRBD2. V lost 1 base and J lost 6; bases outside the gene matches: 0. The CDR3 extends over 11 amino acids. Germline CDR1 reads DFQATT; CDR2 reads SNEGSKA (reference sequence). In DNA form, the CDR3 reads TGCAGTGCTAGAGGACTAGCCGAGCAGTACTTC. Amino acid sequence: CSARGLAEQYF.

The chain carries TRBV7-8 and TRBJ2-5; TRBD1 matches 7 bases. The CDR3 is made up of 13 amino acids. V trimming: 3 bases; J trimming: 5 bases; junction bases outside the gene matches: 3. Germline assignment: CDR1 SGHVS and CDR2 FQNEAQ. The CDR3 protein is CASSFTGAETQYF. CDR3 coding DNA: TGTGCCAGCAGCTTTACAGGGGCCGAGACCCAGTACTTC. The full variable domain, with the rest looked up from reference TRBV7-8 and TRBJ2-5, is GAGVSQSPRYKVAKRGQDVALRCDPISGHVSLFWYQQALGQGPEFLTYFQNEAQLDKSGLPSDRFFAERPEGSVSTLKIQRTQQEDSAVYLCASSFTGAETQYFGPGTRLLVL.

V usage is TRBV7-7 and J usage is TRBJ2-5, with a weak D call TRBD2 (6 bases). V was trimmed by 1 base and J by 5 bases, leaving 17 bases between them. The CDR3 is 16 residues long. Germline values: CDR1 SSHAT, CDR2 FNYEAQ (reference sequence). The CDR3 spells CASSLGRGGGQETQYF. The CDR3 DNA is TGTGCCAGCAGCTTAGGGCGGGGAGGTGGGCAGGAGACCCAGTACTTC.

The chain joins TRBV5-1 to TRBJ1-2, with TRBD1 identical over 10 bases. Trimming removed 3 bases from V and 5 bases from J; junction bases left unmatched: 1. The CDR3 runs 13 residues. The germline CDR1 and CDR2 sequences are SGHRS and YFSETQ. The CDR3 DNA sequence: TGCGCCAGCAGCTGGGACAGGGGATATGGCTACACCTTC. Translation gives CASSWDRGYGYTF.